The source of this T cell receptor beta chain is a study of vaccination and CD4 T cells after COVID-19. Overall study findings and caveats: Investigators enrolled relatively few convalescent patients and included no early post-infection timepoints.

Comment on this clonotype: Its antigen is undetermined.

The germline V gene has CDR1 MNHEY and CDR2 SVGAGI. V was trimmed by 0 bases and J by 0 bases, leaving 15 bases between them. This CDR3 region has 19 residues. Treatment reported: roughly 11-day PBMC culture with coronavirus spike peptide pools or control peptides (ViraFEST assay). The unexposed donor's CD4+ T cells were collected before the COVID-19 pandemic (2011-2018). The Oncomine TCR Beta short-read assay sequenced DNA from cultured CD4+ T cells. Someone extracted genomic DNA from cultured CD4+ T cells. MiXCR, applied by TCRdb to the PCR reads, yields one record per CDR3 protein. The sample carries thousands of distinct CDR3 sequences, roughly two fifths recorded once.

The receptor was isolated from a human donor in good health. Material for sequencing was CD4+ T cells from blood, cultured in vitro. V usage is TRBV6-5 and J usage is TRBJ2-6; D gene uncertain. CDR3 sequence reads: CASSYSTLIHSSGANVLTF. CDR3 nucleotide sequence: TGTGCCAGCAGTTACTCGACGCTAATACACTCCTCTGGGGCCAACGTCCTGACTTTC.